Listed here are 21 T cell receptor beta chains from one sample, sequenced in a study of blood T cell repertoires in COVID-19. The protocol was immunoSEQ multiplex PCR, while the TCRdb copy is restricted to in-frame clones and leaves out a portion. The sample has 130,000 or so clones; roughly 88% are singletons. The sequencing sample was made of peripheral blood. The source of these receptors is a woman aged 55 to 70 with acute or convalescent COVID-19.

This clone was picked up a small number of times. The chain couples TRBV7-9 to TRBJ2-5, with 7 bases aligning to TRBD1. V trimming: 1 base; J trimming: 5 bases; junction bases outside the gene matches: 10. CDR3 length: 16 residues. Germline CDR1 SEHNR, CDR2 FQNEAQ (reference sequence). CDR3 DNA sequence: TGTGCCAGCAGCTTAGGAATTTTAGGGGGCCAGGAGACCCAGTACTTC. This sequence encodes CASSLGILGGQETQYF.

The chain uses TRBV6-5 and TRBJ2-5; 8 nucleotides agree with TRBD1. There are 15 residues in the CDR3. Germline CDR1 MNHEY, CDR2 SVGAGI. After removal of 4 bases from V and 3 bases from J, the junction contained 7 bases not matched to a gene. CDR3 sequence reads: CASSLLQGAKETQYF. Written as DNA, the CDR3 is TGTGCCAGCAGTTTACTCCAGGGGGCAAAAGAGACCCAGTACTTC.

The V and J genes are TRBV9 and TRBJ2-2, with 10 bases that match TRBD1. V was pared by 4 bases and J by 0 bases, with 3 bases of the junction left unmatched. The CDR3 extends over 16 amino acids. CDR1 and CDR2 (germline): SGDLS, YYNGEE. The CDR3 region is CASSTGQGANTGELFF. Here the CDR3 DNA reads TGTGCCAGCAGCACCGGACAGGGGGCGAACACCGGGGAGCTGTTTTTT.

This clone has just a few counts. The chain employs TRBV24-1 and TRBJ1-5; TRBD1 might be the D (5 bases). In germline, CDR1 is KGHDR, CDR2 SFDVKD. Trimming left V 4 bases short and J 5 bases short, with 14 bases between. There are 15 residues in the CDR3. For the CDR3, the DNA is TGTGCCACCAGTGACGTAACAGGTCACCATCAGCCCCAGCATTTT. It yields the protein CATSDVTGHHQPQHF.

The chain carries TRBV9 and TRBJ2-3; D possibly corresponds to TRBD1 (5 bases). CDR1 is SGDLS, CDR2 YYNGEE, per germline. Trimming pared 5 bases from V and 0 bases from J, leaving 13 bases between. The CDR3 is 15 residues long. CDR3 DNA: TGTGCCAGCAGTGCAGGGCAGCAAAGCACAGATACGCAGTATTTT. It yields the protein CASSAGQQSTDTQYF.

This clone occurred a few times. The V gene is TRBV9, the J gene TRBJ2-1, with 7 bases lining up with TRBD1. The V gene's germline CDR1 is SGDLS and CDR2 YYNGEE. The CDR3 is 19 residues long. The V gene end was trimmed by 1 base and the J gene end by 8 bases; junction bases not matched to a gene: 21. In DNA, the CDR3 is TGTGCCAGCAGCGTATCCGTAGGGGGACAGCCGAGTACAAGGGATGAGCAGTTCTTC. Residues: CASSVSVGGQPSTRDEQFF. The full variable domain, rest sourced from reference TRBV9 and TRBJ2-1, is DSGVTQTPKHLITATGQRVTLRCSPRSGDLSVYWYQQSLDQGLQFLIQYYNGEERAKGNILERFSAQQFPDLHSELNLSSLELGDSALYFCASSVSVGGQPSTRDEQFFGPGTRLTVL.

The chain employs TRBV5-6 and TRBJ2-2; 7 bases fit TRBD1. V dropped 3 bases and J dropped 5; count of bases not matched to a gene: 7. The CDR3 covers 15 residues. CDR1 is SGHDT and CDR2 is YYEEEE in the germline V gene. For the CDR3, the DNA is TGTGCCAGCAGCTCCTTTGACAGGGCGACCGGGGAGCTGTTTTTT. Protein sequence: CASSSFDRATGELFF.

The J gene is TRBJ2-3, the V gene TRBV9, with TRBD1 matching over 12 bases. The CDR3 has 17 amino acids. Germline CDR1 is SGDLS and CDR2 is YYNGEE. The trim removed 0 bases at V and 5 bases at J, leaving 7 bases unmatched. The CDR3 loop reads CASSVAFRDRGRDTQYF. The CDR3 DNA sequence: TGTGCCAGCAGCGTAGCCTTCCGGGACAGGGGGCGAGATACGCAGTATTTT.

V gene TRBV9 combines with J gene TRBJ2-1, with 9 positions matching TRBD1. CDR1 SGDLS and CDR2 YYNGEE come from the germline V gene. V trimming: 0 bases; J trimming: 10 bases; junction bases outside the gene matches: 11. The CDR3 is 16 amino acids. CDR3 coding DNA: TGTGCCAGCAGCGTAGAAGGGACAGGGAGGTTTGGGGAGCAGTTCTTC. This sequence encodes CASSVEGTGRFGEQFF. Supplemented by reference TRBV9 and TRBJ2-1, the full variable domain reads DSGVTQTPKHLITATGQRVTLRCSPRSGDLSVYWYQQSLDQGLQFLIQYYNGEERAKGNILERFSAQQFPDLHSELNLSSLELGDSALYFCASSVEGTGRFGEQFFGPGTRLTVL.

The rearrangement uses TRBV3-1 (or the pseudogene TRBV3-2) and TRBJ2-2, with a weak D call TRBD2 (6 bases). The length of the CDR3 is 13 residues. Germline values: CDR1 LGHDT, CDR2 YNNKEL (reference sequence). The V end was cut by 0 bases, the J end by 11 bases, with 10 bases between. CDR3 sequence: CASSQDRGSELFF. CDR3 in DNA: TGTGCCAGCAGCCAAGATCGGGGGAGCGAGCTGTTTTTT.

This chain joins TRBV11-3 and TRBJ2-7; 10 bases are shared with TRBD2. The length of the CDR3 is 14 residues. Germline CDR1 reads SGHNT; CDR2 reads YENEEA. V trimming: 3 bases; J trimming: 3 bases; junction bases outside the gene matches: 2. The CDR3 spells CASSFSGGLYEQYF. CDR3 coding DNA: TGTGCCAGCAGCTTTAGCGGGGGGCTCTACGAGCAGTACTTC.

The CDR3 sequence is CAWSVKDSSSGNTIYF. CDR3 sequence (DNA): TGTGCCTGGAGTGTAAAGGACTCGAGCTCTGGAAACACCATATATTTT. V is TRBV30 and J is TRBJ1-3, with no clear D. This CDR3 has 16 residues. Germline values: CDR1 GTSNPN, CDR2 SVGIG (reference sequence). Trimming left V 0 bases short and J 0 bases short, with 12 bases between.

The chain carries TRBV7-6 and TRBJ1-5; a weak D match, TRBD1 (6 bases). The length of the CDR3 is 15 residues. CDR1 and CDR2 from the germline V gene are SGHVS and FNYEAQ. The germline V and J ends were trimmed by 4 bases and 6 bases, with 16 bases remaining between them. The CDR3 region has the DNA TGTGCCAGCAGCTCAATGGGGCAGGGGTTTCAGCCCCAGCATTTT. It codes for CASSSMGQGFQPQHF.

The table lists this clone with a count of one. V and J are TRBV9 and TRBJ1-3; D perhaps matches TRBD1 (6 bases). CDR3 length equals 16 residues. V gave up 0 bases and J gave up 4 bases, with 14 bases separating them. Germline V gene lookup returns CDR1 SGDLS and CDR2 YYNGEE. The CDR3 coding sequence is TGTGCCAGCAGCGTAGGGCCAGGGGTGAGAGGAAACACCATATATTTT. It is translated as CASSVGPGVRGNTIYF.

In regard to this clone: The sample holds other DNA sequences that translate to the same CDR3. V and J are TRBV28 and TRBJ1-1; D gene unclear. CDR3 length equals 14 residues. Trimming shortened V by 2 bases and J by 1 base, and 8 bases separated the two germline ends. From germline, CDR1 is MDHEN and CDR2 SYDVKM. DNA for the CDR3: TGTGCCAGCAGTTTAGGGCAGGAGAACACTGAAGCTTTCTTT. Translating it yields CASSLGQENTEAFF.

The genes are TRBV11-2 and TRBJ2-3; D possibly corresponds to TRBD1 (6 bases). V lost 6 bases to trimming and J lost 6 bases, with 22 bases between them. Germline V lookup: CDR1 SGHAT, CDR2 FQNNGV. The CDR3 is made up of 16 amino acids. The CDR3 sequence: CASSLTGRFFSDTQYF. CDR3 nucleotides: TGTGCCAGCAGTCTTACAGGGAGATTTTTTTCGGATACGCAGTATTTT. Looking up the rest from reference TRBV11-2 and TRBJ2-3 gives the full variable domain: EAGVAQSPRYKIIEKRQSVAFWCNPISGHATLYWYQQILGQGPKLLIQFQNNGVVDDSQLPKDRFSAERLKGVDSTLKIQPAKLEDSAVYLCASSLTGRFFSDTQYFGPGTRLTVL.

In DNA, the CDR3 is TGTGCCAGCAGCTTAGGGGCCCCCCCGGAGCAGTTCTTC. Translation gives CASSLGAPPEQFF. The chain has TRBV11-2 and TRBJ2-1; D gene unclear. The V and J ends lost 1 base and 10 bases respectively, with 11 bases between them. The CDR3 consists of 13 residues. Germline V gene data show CDR1 as SGHAT and CDR2 as FQNNGV.

The V call is TRBV3-1 (or the pseudogene TRBV3-2), the J call TRBJ2-7, with a weak D call TRBD1 (6 bases). In germline, CDR1 is LGHDT, CDR2 YNNKEL (reference sequence). V was trimmed by 0 bases and J by 0 bases, leaving 18 bases between them. This CDR3 is built from 18 residues. The CDR3 is CASSQEGRRGGRSYEQYF. CDR3 in DNA: TGTGCCAGCAGCCAAGAGGGCCGTCGAGGGGGACGCTCCTACGAGCAGTACTTC.

This clone was seen a handful of times. The chain has TRBV9 and TRBJ2-7; tentative D call: TRBD2 (6 bases). V lost 0 bases and J 8 bases, leaving 15 bases between the germline ends. Germline V lookup: CDR1 SGDLS, CDR2 YYNGEE. The CDR3 length is 14 residues. The CDR3: CASSVGWGTEQQYF. The CDR3 region has the DNA TGTGCCAGCAGCGTAGGTTGGGGGACTGAACAGCAGTACTTC.

V gene TRBV19 combines with J gene TRBJ2-7; 9 bases align to TRBD1. This CDR3 has 15 amino acids. Germline CDR1 is LNHDA and CDR2 is SQIVND (reference sequence). Unmatched junction bases numbered 6, after V lost 3 bases and J lost 3 bases. CDR3 protein: CASSMTGGADYEQYF. Written as DNA, the CDR3 is TGTGCCAGTAGTATGACAGGGGGAGCGGACTACGAGCAGTACTTC. The whole variable domain, remainder taken from reference TRBV19 and TRBJ2-7, is DGGITQSPKYLFRKEGQNVTLSCEQNLNHDAMYWYRQDPGQGLRLIYYSQIVNDFQKGDIAEGYSVSREKKESFPLTVTSAQKNPTAFYLCASSMTGGADYEQYFGPGTRLTVT.

V is TRBV7-2 and J is TRBJ1-2, with TRBD1 matching over 8 bases. V lost 4 bases to trimming and J lost 6 bases; unmatched junction nucleotides: 7. There are 14 residues in the CDR3. Germline V lookup: CDR1 SGHTA, CDR2 FQGNSA. The CDR3: CASSSPGGAHGYTF. DNA for the CDR3: TGTGCCAGCAGCTCTCCAGGGGGCGCGCATGGCTACACCTTC.